Listed below are T cell receptor beta chains from one sample, sequenced in a study of technical replicates of blood from a few donors. The table came from immunoSEQ multiplex PCR; TCRdb's copy has only in-frame clones and leaves some out. This sample has around 76,000 clones, with roughly 90% found just once. The sequencing sample was made of T cells isolated from PBMCs. The receptors were sampled from a human donor in good health. CDR3s include the opening cysteine and the closing phenylalanine or tryptophan. Fields, in order: J gene, V gene, D gene, clone size, CDR3 protein, CDR3 DNA. The D gene is left open where the match is weak. Expanded clones are given a class, and other clones once, few, many or no size at all.

>TRBJ2-5|TRBV28|NA|NA
CASSLFIQETQYF
TGTGCCAGCAGTTTATTTATCCAAGAGACCCAGTACTTC
>TRBJ1-2|TRBV7-3|NA|NA
CASSLTRADNGYTF
TGTGCCAGCAGCTTAACGAGGGCAGATAACGGCTACACCTTC
>TRBJ2-7|TRBV25-1|NA|NA
CASSEFGGRREQYF
TGTGCCAGCAGTGAATTCGGGGGGCGGCGTGAGCAGTACTTC
>TRBJ1-2|TRBV7-9|NA|NA
CASSRTDARYGYTF
TGTGCCAGCAGCCGGACAGACGCCCGCTATGGCTACACCTTC
>TRBJ2-7|TRBV2|TRBD2|few
CATNPGLASGEQYF
TGTGCCACCAATCCGGGACTAGCGTCCGGCGAGCAGTACTTC
>TRBJ1-4|TRBV5-5|NA|NA
CASSRYEKLFF
TGTGCCAGCAGCCGCTACGAAAAACTGTTTTTT
>TRBJ2-1|TRBV9|TRBD2|NA
CASSPGGFNEQFF
TGTGCCAGCAGCCCGGGGGGTTTCAATGAGCAGTTCTTC
>TRBJ1-1|TRBV6-1|TRBD1|NA
CASSKGTGVVF
TGTGCCAGCAGTAAAGGGACAGGGGTAGTCTTT
>TRBJ1-2|TRBV7-9|TRBD1|NA
CASSTQTGSNGYTF
TGTGCCAGCAGCACCCAGACAGGGAGTAATGGCTACACCTTC
>TRBJ2-7|TRBV27|TRBD2|NA
CASRLRVQGELADIYEQYF
TGTGCCAGCAGACTCAGGGTCCAAGGCGAACTAGCGGATATCTACGAGCAGTACTTC
>TRBJ2-7|TRBV28|TRBD2|once
CASILLRGGSGEQYF
TGTGCCAGCATTCTCCTTCGGGGGGGGTCGGGAGAGCAGTACTTC
>TRBJ2-1|TRBV18|TRBD2|NA
CASSPPGLAGTYNEQFF
TGTGCCAGCTCACCACCAGGACTAGCGGGGACGTACAATGAGCAGTTCTTC
>TRBJ2-1|TRBV4-1|TRBD2|NA
CASSQARLAGGPRAYNEQFF
TGCGCCAGCAGCCAGGCGCGGCTAGCGGGAGGTCCCCGCGCTTACAATGAGCAGTTCTTC
>TRBJ2-3|TRBV4-1|TRBD2|NA
CASSPQLAGGKDTQYF
TGCGCCAGCAGCCCTCAACTAGCGGGAGGGAAAGATACGCAGTATTTT
>TRBJ2-1|TRBV21-1|NA|NA
CARGDRRSYNEQFF
TGTGCCAGGGGGGACAGGCGGTCCTACAATGAGCAGTTCTTC
>TRBJ2-1|TRBV2|TRBD1|NA
CASSAMGQGAKGLNNEQFF
TGTGCCAGCAGTGCGATGGGACAGGGGGCGAAAGGTTTAAACAATGAGCAGTTCTTC
>TRBJ1-1|TRBV4-1|NA|NA
CASSPTVVSTEAFF
TGCGCCAGCAGCCCAACCGTAGTATCCACTGAAGCTTTCTTT
>TRBJ2-3|TRBV11-3|NA|NA
CASSNREGTDTQYF
TGTGCCAGCAGCAACAGGGAAGGGACAGATACGCAGTATTTT
>TRBJ2-5|TRBV9|TRBD1|once
CASSTPGQGALETQYF
TGTGCCAGCAGCACTCCGGGACAGGGGGCTCTGGAGACCCAGTACTTC
>TRBJ1-2|TRBV6-1|NA|NA
CASSEAFRGSYGYTF
TGTGCCAGCAGTGAAGCGTTCAGGGGCTCCTATGGCTACACCTTC
>TRBJ2-7|TRBV11-3|TRBD1|NA
CASSPGTGDSKNEQYF
TGTGCCAGCAGCCCAGGGACAGGGGACTCTAAAAACGAGCAGTACTTC
>TRBJ1-2|TRBV6-5|TRBD1|NA
CASSYFGQEGNYGYTF
TGTGCCAGCAGTTATTTTGGACAGGAAGGGAACTATGGCTACACCTTC
>TRBJ2-5|TRBV4-1|NA|NA
CASSHPGLEETQYF
TGCGCCAGCAGCCACCCGGGACTTGAGGAGACCCAGTACTTC
>TRBJ2-5|TRBV29-1|NA|NA
CSVDRAETQYF
TGCAGCGTTGACAGGGCGGAGACCCAGTACTTC
>TRBJ2-7|TRBV9|TRBD2|NA
CASSVGRDSYEQYF
TGTGCCAGCAGCGTTGGGAGGGACTCCTACGAGCAGTACTTC
>TRBJ1-2|TRBV28|NA|once
CASSPRYPGGNGYTF
TGTGCCAGCAGTCCCCGCTATCCGGGGGGTAATGGCTACACCTTC
>TRBJ2-3|TRBV7-9|TRBD2|NA
CASSLARSGGAPDTQYF
TGTGCCAGCAGCTTAGCGCGGAGCGGGGGGGCCCCGGATACGCAGTATTTT
>TRBJ1-1|TRBV27|NA|few
CASSFGYRLNTEAFF
TGTGCCAGCAGTTTCGGGTACCGGCTGAACACTGAAGCTTTCTTT
>TRBJ1-4|TRBV30|NA|NA
CAWSQGGVGNEKLFF
TGTGCCTGGAGCCAAGGGGGGGTCGGGAATGAAAAACTGTTTTTT
>TRBJ1-1|TRBV6-1|TRBD1|few
CASRERQGWGTEAFF
TGTGCCAGCAGAGAAAGACAGGGGTGGGGGACTGAAGCTTTCTTT
>TRBJ1-3|TRBV6-6|TRBD1|NA
CASSRTGVEGNTIYF
TGTGCCAGCAGTAGGACAGGGGTTGAGGGAAACACCATATATTTT
>TRBJ2-1|TRBV7-3|NA|NA
CASSPVANGYNEQFF
TGTGCCAGCAGCCCGGTAGCCAACGGCTACAATGAGCAGTTCTTC
>TRBJ1-5|TRBV10-3|NA|NA
CATQGDSNQPQHF
TGTGCCACACAGGGTGACAGCAATCAGCCCCAGCATTTT
>TRBJ1-5|TRBV2|NA|NA
CASSGHGNQPQHF
TGTGCCAGCAGCGGACATGGCAATCAGCCCCAGCATTTT
>TRBJ1-5|TRBV19|NA|NA
CASSIKGFHSNQPQHF
TGTGCCAGTAGTATTAAGGGGTTTCATAGCAATCAGCCCCAGCATTTT
>TRBJ2-1|TRBV9|NA|NA
CASSVGQGRGNEQFF
TGTGCCAGCAGCGTAGGTCAGGGGAGAGGCAATGAGCAGTTCTTC
>TRBJ2-3|TRBV7-9|NA|NA
CASSLGGGAQYF
TGTGCCAGCAGCTTGGGAGGAGGGGCGCAGTATTTT
>TRBJ1-2|TRBV10-3|TRBD1|NA
CAISLQQGDGYTF
TGTGCCATCTCCCTTCAACAGGGGGATGGCTACACCTTC
>TRBJ2-7|TRBV2|TRBD1|NA
CASRAQTGGTYEQYF
TGTGCCAGCAGGGCTCAGACAGGGGGAACCTACGAGCAGTACTTC
>TRBJ2-4|TRBV7-2|TRBD2|NA
CASSSSGVVKNIQYF
TGTGCCAGCAGCTCTAGCGGGGTCGTAAAAAACATTCAGTACTTC
>TRBJ2-7|TRBV5-8|TRBD2|NA
CASSSSGSGRDGEQYF
TGTGCCAGCAGCTCGTCTGGGAGCGGGAGGGACGGGGAGCAGTACTTC
>TRBJ1-3|TRBV5-1|NA|NA
CASSLEGRHPSGNTIYF
TGCGCCAGCAGCTTGGAGGGGAGGCACCCCTCTGGAAACACCATATATTTT
>TRBJ2-1|TRBV7-2|TRBD2|NA
CASSRRGAGGKNEQFF
TGTGCCAGCAGCCGAAGGGGAGCGGGAGGGAAAAATGAGCAGTTCTTC
>TRBJ1-1|TRBV19|NA|NA
CASRNPGGGDTEAFF
TGTGCCAGTAGAAACCCTGGGGGAGGGGACACTGAAGCTTTCTTT
>TRBJ1-1|TRBV5-1|NA|few
CASWRDVGTEAFF
TGCGCCAGCTGGAGGGACGTAGGGACTGAAGCTTTCTTT
>TRBJ1-2|TRBV5-4|TRBD1|NA
CASSLDGDRGDGYTF
TGTGCCAGCAGCTTGGATGGGGACAGGGGCGATGGCTACACCTTC
>TRBJ1-2|TRBV7-9|NA|NA
CASSDHSNLDYGYTF
TGTGCCAGCAGCGATCACTCCAACCTAGACTATGGCTACACCTTC
>TRBJ2-3|TRBV2|NA|NA
CASTEIADTDTQYF
TGTGCCAGCACCGAAATAGCGGATACAGATACGCAGTATTTT
>TRBJ2-7|TRBV18|TRBD1|once
CASSPLGQGGNEQYF
TGTGCCAGCTCACCATTAGGACAGGGTGGGAACGAGCAGTACTTC
>TRBJ2-5|TRBV5-4|TRBD2|NA
CASSLLSGGAGSPQYF
TGTGCCAGCAGCTTGCTGAGCGGGGGGGCCGGCTCCCCCCAGTACTTC
>TRBJ2-1|TRBV6-5|TRBD2|NA
CASSGSGYNEQFF
TGTGCCAGCAGCGGTAGCGGGTACAATGAGCAGTTCTTC
>TRBJ1-1|TRBV7-9|NA|NA
CASSLDNTGTPNTEAFF
TGTGCCAGCAGCTTAGATAATACCGGGACACCAAACACTGAAGCTTTCTTT
>TRBJ2-1|TRBV5-5|NA|NA
CASSLDSKGVEQFF
TGTGCCAGCAGCTTGGACTCGAAGGGGGTTGAGCAGTTCTTC